The next 24 T cell receptor beta chains were all read from a single sample in a study of T cell responses to AZD1222 COVID-19 vaccine. Using immunoSEQ multiplex PCR, the repertoire was profiled, and TCRdb retains in-frame clones only, with some absent. The sample lists roughly 42,000 clones, around 82% occurring once. The sample here was peripheral blood, taken on day 0 of AZD1222 vaccination. The source of these receptors is an adult in good health.

This clone was seen a handful of times. The J gene is TRBJ1-1, the V gene TRBV19; 7 bases are shared with TRBD1. The CDR3 is made up of 14 amino acids. Germline V gene sequence: CDR1 LNHDA, CDR2 SQIVND (reference sequence). The junction had 10 bases not matched to a gene; V was cut back by 7 bases and J by 5 bases. CDR3 in amino acids: CASTYTGVGTEAFF. The CDR3 region has the DNA TGTGCCAGTACCTACACAGGGGTAGGAACTGAAGCTTTCTTT.

This rearrangement joins TRBV11-3 to TRBJ2-7; D remains ambiguous. Germline values: CDR1 SGHNT, CDR2 YENEEA. V lost 1 base and J 11 bases, leaving 12 bases between the germline ends. This CDR3 region has 12 residues. This CDR3 reads CASSLAGGREYF. The CDR3 nucleotides are TGTGCCAGCAGCTTAGCGGGCGGCCGAGAGTACTTC.

This clone is labeled medium-sized. The chain has TRBV23-1 and TRBJ1-1; TRBD1 matches at 8 bases. TRBV23-1 is an ORF, with its function uncertain. The CDR3 is made up of 17 amino acids. V trimming: 3 bases; J trimming: 1 base; junction bases outside the gene matches: 10. CDR3 sequence: CASSHPQGVGWNTEAFF. DNA of the CDR3: TGCGCCAGCAGTCACCCACAGGGGGTTGGTTGGAACACTGAAGCTTTCTTT.

This clone occurred once. The chain is built from TRBV18 and TRBJ2-2; D ambiguous. Germline values: CDR1 KGHSH, CDR2 LQKENI. V was clipped by 5 bases and J by 5 bases, with 12 bases between them. The CDR3 length is 14 residues. Here the CDR3 reads CASSSLTETGELFF. CDR3 DNA sequence: TGTGCCAGCTCATCCCTGACCGAGACCGGGGAGCTGTTTTTT.

This sequence joins TRBV5-5 and TRBJ2-3; perhaps TRBD2 as D (5 bases). Trimming left V 0 bases short and J 4 bases short, with 12 bases between. This CDR3 is built from 15 residues. The germline CDR1 and CDR2 sequences are SGHKS and YYEKEE (reference sequence). Written as DNA, the CDR3 is TGTGCCAGCAGCTTGGACCCCCTCGGGGCAGATACGCAGTATTTT. Amino acids: CASSLDPLGADTQYF.

This rearrangement joins TRBV19 to TRBJ2-3; 9 bases align to TRBD2. V dropped 3 bases and J dropped 7; count of bases not matched to a gene: 20. CDR3 length: 19 amino acids. Germline lookup yields CDR1 LNHDA and CDR2 SQIVND (reference sequence). The CDR3 DNA follows: TGTGCCAGTAGTATGGATAGTATGGCTGATGCGGGGGGGCGAAATACGCAGTATTTT. It yields the protein CASSMDSMADAGGRNTQYF.

This chain uses TRBV11-3 with TRBJ1-1; D is perhaps TRBD1 (5 bases). The germline V and J ends were trimmed by 5 bases and 5 bases, with 15 bases remaining between them. The CDR3 is 14 residues long. Germline V lookup: CDR1 SGHNT, CDR2 YENEEA. CDR3 sequence: CASSGTGSVTEAFF. CDR3 DNA sequence: TGTGCCAGCAGCGGAACAGGCAGCGTAACTGAAGCTTTCTTT.

This chain links TRBV7-2 with TRBJ2-5, with D possibly TRBD1 on 5 matching bases. The CDR3 is made up of 16 amino acids. The germline V and J ends were trimmed by 1 base and 1 base, with 13 bases remaining between them. The germline V gene encodes CDR1 SGHTA and CDR2 FQGNSA. CDR3 DNA sequence: TGTGCCAGCAGCTTAGTCGCCAGGGTGGGCCAAGAGACCCAGTACTTC. It yields the protein CASSLVARVGQETQYF.

The chain joins TRBV6-5 to TRBJ1-5; no definite D call. CDR1 and CDR2 from the germline V gene are MNHEY and SVGAGI. The V gene lost 2 bases and the J gene lost 1 base, with 3 bases spanning the gap. The CDR3 runs to 13 residues. This CDR3 is CASSYTSNQPQHF. CDR3 nucleotides: TGTGCCAGCAGTTACACAAGCAATCAGCCCCAGCATTTT.

The CDR3: CASRGGGFQPQHF. The CDR3 region has the DNA TGTGCCAGCAGGGGTGGAGGGTTTCAGCCCCAGCATTTT. The chain links TRBV28 to TRBJ1-5; D is undetermined. Germline V gives CDR1 MDHEN, CDR2 SYDVKM. The V end was cut by 6 bases, the J end by 6 bases, with 12 bases between. This CDR3 comprises 13 residues.

The CDR3 coding sequence is TGTGCCAGCGAAACCCATGGGGGGAACTATGGCTACACCTTC. It specifies CASETHGGNYGYTF. The rearrangement links TRBV2 to TRBJ1-2; TRBD1 is a possible D gene (5 bases). V was pared by 8 bases and J by 2 bases, with 15 bases between. Germline V gene sequence: CDR1 SNHLY, CDR2 FYNNEI. The CDR3 is 14 residues long.

There are a few counts of this clone. The chain is built from TRBV28 and TRBJ2-4, with 7 bases matching TRBD1. The length of the CDR3 is 12 residues. Germline CDR1 is MDHEN and CDR2 is SYDVKM. The V segment lost 6 bases and the J segment 7 bases; nucleotides outside the gene matches: 3. The CDR3 nucleotides read TGTGCCAGCAGGACAGGGAATAACATTCAGTACTTC. Translating gives CASRTGNNIQYF.

This chain joins TRBV3-1 (or the pseudogene TRBV3-2) and TRBJ2-1; the match to TRBD1 covers 7 bases. Germline CDR1 LGHDT, CDR2 YNNKEL (reference sequence). The CDR3 is made up of 15 amino acids. Losses at the gene ends were 1 base for V and 8 bases for J; bases not matched to a gene: 8. CDR3 in DNA: TGTGCCAGCAGCCAAGGACAGGGCTCCGGGGATGAGCAGTTCTTC. Translation: CASSQGQGSGDEQFF.

V gene TRBV12-3 or TRBV12-4 combines with J gene TRBJ1-3; D is unresolved. The CDR3 runs 12 residues. V was pared by 5 bases and J by 6 bases, with 8 bases between. CDR3 in amino acids: CASSRTKNTIYF. CDR3 coding DNA: TGTGCCAGCAGTCGCACAAAAAACACCATATATTTT.

The V and J genes are TRBV28 and TRBJ2-7, with 9 positions matching TRBD1. The CDR3 consists of 14 residues. Unmatched junction bases numbered 1, after V lost 2 bases and J lost 2 bases. In germline, CDR1 is MDHEN, CDR2 SYDVKM. CDR3 nucleotide sequence: TGTGCCAGCAGTTTAAGACAGGGGGCCTACGAGCAGTACTTC. It encodes CASSLRQGAYEQYF.

This clone has a handful of counts. The V gene is TRBV4-3, the J gene TRBJ1-4; D not certain. V lost 5 bases and J 3 bases, leaving 13 bases between the germline ends. Germline CDR1 and CDR2: LGHNA and YSLEER. This CDR3 has 15 residues. CDR3: CASSNSGLSNEKLFF. The CDR3 coding sequence is TGCGCCAGCAGCAATTCCGGGCTATCTAATGAAAAACTGTTTTTT.

This chain links TRBV27 with TRBJ2-3; D remains ambiguous. The CDR3 sequence is 17 residues long. Germline V gene sequence: CDR1 MNHEY, CDR2 SMNVEV (reference sequence). Trimming took 0 bases from V and 2 from J, leaving 15 bases between them. The CDR3 protein is CASSLSPAGRNTDTQYF. As DNA, the CDR3 is TGTGCCAGCAGTTTATCCCCTGCTGGTCGGAACACAGATACGCAGTATTTT.

The chain uses TRBV27 and TRBJ1-2; D possibly corresponds to TRBD1 (5 bases). The length of the CDR3 is 12 residues. Germline V gene sequence: CDR1 MNHEY, CDR2 SMNVEV (reference sequence). The germline V and J ends were trimmed by 5 bases and 6 bases, with 10 bases remaining between them. CDR3 amino acids: CASSPGRDGYTF. For the CDR3, the DNA is TGTGCCAGCAGTCCAGGGAGGGATGGCTACACCTTC.

The chain has TRBV6-5 and TRBJ1-1, with a weak D call TRBD1 (5 bases). Germline CDR1 MNHEY, CDR2 SVGAGI. The CDR3 length is 14 residues. Trimming left V 4 bases short and J 5 bases short, with 14 bases between. Written as DNA, the CDR3 is TGTGCCAGCAGTTCCACTGGCGGGGGGACTGAAGCTTTCTTT. Amino acid sequence: CASSSTGGGTEAFF.

The gene calls are TRBV5-1 and TRBJ1-1, with TRBD1 matching 10 bases. The junction had 3 bases not matched to a gene; V was cut back by 3 bases and J by 4 bases. Germline values: CDR1 SGHRS, CDR2 YFSETQ. The CDR3 consists of 14 residues. In nucleotides, the CDR3 is TGCGCCAGCAGCTCAGGGACAGGGGCCACTGAAGCTTTCTTT. Its translation is CASSSGTGATEAFF.

The chain joins TRBV6-5 to TRBJ2-1; D gene uncertain. V lost 0 bases and J 5 bases, leaving 8 bases between the germline ends. The CDR3 is 14 residues long. CDR1 and CDR2 from the germline V gene are MNHEY and SVGAGI. The CDR3 sequence is CASSYSYLNNEQFF. Written as DNA, the CDR3 is TGTGCCAGCAGTTACTCCTACCTAAACAATGAGCAGTTCTTC.

The chain is built from TRBV12-2 and TRBJ1-1; the table's D call, TRBD1, has no DNA check behind it. TRBV12-2 is classified as a pseudogene. The CDR3 consists of 19 residues. In DNA form, the CDR3 reads TGTGCAAGCCCCGACCGGGACAGGGTGTCTTCAGAGCCGGGGACTGAAGCTTTCTTT. Translated: CASPDRDRVSSEPGTEAFF.

The CDR3 region is CASSQDLLATDRNQPQHF. The CDR3 DNA reads as TGTGCCAGCAGCCAAGATCTTTTGGCAACCGACCGCAATCAGCCCCAGCATTTT. The chain is built from TRBV3-1 (or the pseudogene TRBV3-2) and TRBJ1-5, with no clear D. Germline lookup yields CDR1 LGHDT and CDR2 YNNKEL (reference sequence). The V end lost 0 bases, the J end lost 2 bases, and 17 bases lay between the germline ends. The CDR3 extends over 18 amino acids.

V is TRBV6-5 and J is TRBJ2-7; tentative D call: TRBD1 (5 bases). Trimming removed 0 bases from V and 2 bases from J, with 11 bases in between. Germline V gene lookup returns CDR1 MNHEY and CDR2 SVGAGI. CDR3 length: 15 amino acids. CDR3 sequence: CASSYSPDNAYEQYF. CDR3 coding DNA: TGTGCCAGCAGTTACTCCCCGGACAATGCCTACGAGCAGTACTTC.